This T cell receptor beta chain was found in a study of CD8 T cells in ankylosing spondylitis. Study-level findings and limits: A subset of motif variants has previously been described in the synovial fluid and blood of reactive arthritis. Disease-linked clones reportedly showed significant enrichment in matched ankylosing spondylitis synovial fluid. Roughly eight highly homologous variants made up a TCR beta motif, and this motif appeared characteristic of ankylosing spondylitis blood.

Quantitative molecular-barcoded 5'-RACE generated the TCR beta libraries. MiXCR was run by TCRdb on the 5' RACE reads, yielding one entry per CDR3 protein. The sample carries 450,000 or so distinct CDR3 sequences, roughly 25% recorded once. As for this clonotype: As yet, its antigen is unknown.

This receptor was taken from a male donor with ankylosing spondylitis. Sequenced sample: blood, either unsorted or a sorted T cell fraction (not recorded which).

CDR3: CASSQVVATKETQYF. The CDR3 nucleotides are TGTGCCAGCAGCCAAGTGGTAGCCACCAAAGAGACCCAGTACTTC. V is TRBV14 and J is TRBJ2-5; D gene ambiguous. Trimming stripped 1 base from V and 3 bases from J, with 12 bases between. Looked up from germline, CDR1 is SGHDN and CDR2 is FVKESK. The CDR3 has 15 residues. Filled out from reference TRBV14 and TRBJ2-5, the complete variable domain reads EAGVTQFPSHSVIEKGQTVTLRCDPISGHDNLYWYRRVMGKEIKFLLHFVKESKQDESGMPNNRFLAERTGGTYSTLKVQPAELEDSGVYFCASSQVVATKETQYFGPGTRLLVL.